Below, 21 T cell receptor beta chains from the same sample are listed, as sequenced in a study of T cells in Graves' hyperthyroidism and ophthalmopathy. Amplified TCR beta CDR3 regions derived from RNA transcripts. HTBI primers drove first-round RT-PCR of the TCR CDR3. TCRdb analysed the multiplex PCR reads with MiXCR anew, one entry per CDR3 protein. The table lists approximately 370,000 distinct CDR3 sequences, about 18% of them singletons. The sample comprised blood. These receptors all stem from a woman in her thirties with Graves' hyperthyroidism that later progressed to Graves' ophthalmopathy.

This clonotype was counted a few times. This rearrangement joins TRBV7-9 to TRBJ1-2, with 8 nucleotides matching TRBD1. The trim removed 2 bases at V and 2 bases at J, leaving 4 bases unmatched. Germline assignment: CDR1 SEHNR and CDR2 FQNEAQ (reference sequence). The CDR3 has 15 amino acids. CDR3 bases: TGTGCCAGCAGCTTAATGGACAGGGAGAACTATGGCTACACCTTC. Amino acids: CASSLMDRENYGYTF.

The chain has TRBV2 and TRBJ2-1; 7 bases align to TRBD2. This CDR3 spans 13 amino acids. CDR1 is SNHLY, CDR2 FYNNEI, per germline. Trimming at V came to 3 bases and at J to 7 bases, leaving 3 bases not matched to a gene. The CDR3 region is CASSELAVNEQFF. CDR3 in DNA: TGTGCCAGCAGTGAGCTAGCGGTTAATGAGCAGTTCTTC.

This clonotype showed up many times. This rearrangement joins TRBV30 to TRBJ1-3, with D tentatively TRBD1 (5 bases). CDR1 is GTSNPN and CDR2 is SVGIG in the germline V gene (reference sequence). V was clipped by 0 bases and J by 10 bases, with 7 bases between them. The CDR3 totals 11 residues. CDR3 sequence: CAWSVRGTIYF. As DNA, the CDR3 is TGTGCCTGGAGTGTACGGGGGACCATATATTTT.

This clonotype was observed at least ten times. The chain couples TRBV6-1 to TRBJ2-2; D gene uncertain. Germline CDR1 reads MNHNS; CDR2 reads SASEGT. CDR3 length equals 17 residues. Trimming took 6 bases from V and 2 from J, leaving 19 bases between them. This CDR3 is CASRISWYGSNTGELFF. The CDR3 DNA follows: TGTGCCAGCAGGATTTCTTGGTATGGATCTAACACCGGGGAGCTGTTTTTT.

This clonotype was recorded at least ten times. The DNA of the CDR3 is TGTGCCAGCAGTGAAGCGTGGGAGACCTATGGCTACACCTTC. Its translation is CASSEAWETYGYTF. V gene TRBV2 combines with J gene TRBJ1-2, with D uncertain. The germline gives CDR1 SNHLY, CDR2 FYNNEI. The CDR3 contains 14 residues. Trimming took off 0 bases at V and 4 bases at J, with 9 bases between the two ends.

This clonotype was detected ten times or more. The V gene is TRBV5-1, the J gene TRBJ2-1, with TRBD1 as a possible D gene (6 bases). This CDR3 comprises 14 residues. CDR1 and CDR2 (germline): SGHRS, YFSETQ. Trimming pared 7 bases from V and 7 bases from J, leaving 18 bases between. The CDR3 spells CASGNRVGGNEQFF. CDR3 nucleotides: TGCGCCAGCGGTAACAGGGTTGGTGGGAATGAGCAGTTCTTC.

This clonotype was counted at least ten times. This chain links TRBV12-3 or TRBV12-4 with TRBJ1-2, with D maybe TRBD1 (5 bases). The CDR3 has 13 amino acids. The V and J ends lost 5 bases and 0 bases respectively, with 7 bases between them. The CDR3, as DNA: TGTGCCAGCAGTCCAGGGTCTAACTATGGCTACACCTTC. It is translated as CASSPGSNYGYTF.

This clonotype was picked up many times. This chain uses TRBV27 with TRBJ1-5; D is possibly TRBD1 (6 bases). Between the trimmed V and J ends, which lost 3 bases and 1 base, there was a span of 10 bases. The germline V gene has CDR1 MNHEY and CDR2 SMNVEV (reference sequence). The CDR3 length is 15 residues. CDR3 loop: CASSFGTRSNQPQHF. CDR3 in DNA: TGTGCCAGCAGTTTCGGGACACGGAGCAATCAGCCCCAGCATTTT.

This clonotype was seen many times. V and J are TRBV6-1 and TRBJ2-5, with D possibly matching TRBD2 (7 bases). The CDR3 covers 13 residues. Germline lookup yields CDR1 MNHNS and CDR2 SASEGT. The V end was cut by 7 bases, the J end by 3 bases, with 12 bases between. The CDR3 DNA is TGTGCCAGCAACGAGGGGGGGGAAGAGACCCAGTACTTC. Translated, it gives CASNEGGEETQYF.

This clonotype was counted many times. The V call is TRBV24-1, the J call TRBJ2-5, with TRBD1 identical over 7 bases. This CDR3 contains 14 residues. V was clipped by 7 bases and J by 3 bases; unmatched bases: 7. Germline assignment: CDR1 KGHDR and CDR2 SFDVKD. The CDR3 bases are TGTGCCACCAGCCGAGGGACAGCGAAAGAGACCCAGTACTTC. It codes for CATSRGTAKETQYF.

This clonotype was counted ten times or more. The V call is TRBV7-9, the J call TRBJ2-5; D possibly corresponds to TRBD2 (6 bases). Germline loops: CDR1 SEHNR, CDR2 FQNEAQ (reference sequence). The CDR3 has 13 amino acids. With 2 bases removed from V and 7 bases from J, the gap between germline ends came to 11 bases. The chain's CDR3 is CASSLIVGGTQYF. The CDR3 DNA reads as TGTGCCAGCAGCTTAATCGTCGGGGGGACCCAGTACTTC. The entire variable domain, with the rest obtained from reference TRBV7-9 and TRBJ2-5, is as follows: DTGVSQNPRHKITKRGQNVTFRCDPISEHNRLYWYRQTLGQGPEFLTYFQNEAQLEKSRLLSDRFSAERPKGSFSTLEIQRTEQGDSAMYLCASSLIVGGTQYFGPGTRLLVL.

In this sample, this clonotype turned up a few times. The chain links TRBV29-1 to TRBJ1-4; D is ambiguous. The CDR3 has 11 residues. Trimming took 3 bases from V and 12 from J, leaving 11 bases between them. Germline assignment: CDR1 SQVTM and CDR2 ANQGSEA. The CDR3 loop is CSVDDDTELFF. The CDR3 DNA sequence: TGCAGCGTTGATGACGACACGGAACTGTTTTTT. Supplemented by reference TRBV29-1 and TRBJ1-4, the full variable domain reads SAVISQKPSRDICQRGTSLTIQCQVDSQVTMMFWYRQQPGQSLTLIATANQGSEATYESGFVIDKFPISRPNLTFSTLTVSNMSPEDSSIYLCSVDDDTELFFGSGTQLSVL.

A word on this clonotype: One base away lies a much larger clone, so this may be a sequencing read error. The chain employs TRBV20-1 and TRBJ2-7, with a weak D call TRBD2 (6 bases). V shed 4 bases and J shed 6 bases, with 16 bases lying between them. There are 13 residues in the CDR3. Germline assignment: CDR1 DFQATT and CDR2 SNEGSKA (reference sequence). In nucleotides, the CDR3 is TGCAGTGCTACAGGTTGGGGGAGGAGCGAGCAGTACTTC. Translation gives CSATGWGRSEQYF.

This clonotype was seen many times. The chain combines TRBV15 with TRBJ2-3; D perhaps matches TRBD2 (6 bases). V lost 2 bases and J 4 bases, leaving 22 bases between the germline ends. CDR1 is LNHNV and CDR2 is YYDKDF in the germline V gene (reference sequence). CDR3 length: 18 amino acids. The CDR3 DNA follows: TGTGCCACCAGCAGATGGGCGGGCGGGGTACTAGTCTCAGATACGCAGTATTTT. The encoded protein is CATSRWAGGVLVSDTQYF.

In its sample, this clonotype was seen many times. J is TRBJ2-7 and V is TRBV28; maybe TRBD2 (5 bases). V was pared by 1 base and J by 3 bases, with 16 bases between. Germline lookup yields CDR1 MDHEN and CDR2 SYDVKM. The CDR3 is 16 residues long. CDR3: CASSLYRGTPYYEQYF. CDR3 in DNA: TGTGCCAGCAGTTTATATCGGGGAACACCCTACTACGAGCAGTACTTC. Full variable domain (rest looked up from reference TRBV28 and TRBJ2-7): DVKVTQSSRYLVKRTGEKVFLECVQDMDHENMFWYRQDPGLGLRLIYFSYDVKMKEKGDIPEGYSVSREKKERFSLILESASTNQTSMYLCASSLYRGTPYYEQYFGPGTRLTVT.

This clonotype came up a few times. This chain joins TRBV27 and TRBJ2-5; tentative D call: TRBD2 (6 bases). The CDR3 has 13 amino acids. Trimming took off 5 bases at V and 7 bases at J, with 14 bases between the two ends. Germline V lookup: CDR1 MNHEY, CDR2 SMNVEV (reference sequence). The CDR3 region has the DNA TGTGCCAGCAGTACCGACTCGGAGGGGACCCAGTACTTC. Its translation: CASSTDSEGTQYF.

This clonotype was counted many times. The gene calls are TRBV7-9 and TRBJ1-5, with 7 bases fitting TRBD1. The CDR3 is made up of 14 amino acids. Trimming at V came to 3 bases and at J to 3 bases, leaving 2 bases not matched to a gene. The germline gives CDR1 SEHNR, CDR2 FQNEAQ (reference sequence). CDR3 coding DNA: TGTGCCAGCAGCTTTGACAGGGACAATCAGCCCCAGCATTTT. Translated: CASSFDRDNQPQHF.

This clonotype was seen repeatedly, ten times or more. DNA of the CDR3: TGTGCCTGCCCAAGACAGGGGATCTACAATGAGCAGTTCTTC. Protein: CACPRQGIYNEQFF. The chain combines TRBV30 with TRBJ2-1; TRBD1 aligns across 8 bases. Trimming cost V 6 bases and J 3 bases; bases outside gene matches: 7. The V gene's germline CDR1 is GTSNPN and CDR2 SVGIG (reference sequence). This CDR3 region has 14 residues.

This clonotype was found many times. This sequence joins TRBV28 and TRBJ1-2; D is possibly TRBD1 (5 bases). Trimming stripped 3 bases from V and 4 bases from J, with 15 bases between. The V gene's germline CDR1 is MDHEN and CDR2 SYDVKM. The CDR3 spans 15 residues. In DNA form, the CDR3 reads TGTGCCAGCAGTTTCGGGGCAGGAGGTAGCTATGGCTACACCTTC. It is translated as CASSFGAGGSYGYTF.

This clonotype was picked up many times. The chain employs TRBV2 and TRBJ2-1, with D possibly TRBD1 on 6 matching bases. V lost 6 bases, J lost 0 bases, and 9 bases lay in between. The germline gives CDR1 SNHLY, CDR2 FYNNEI. The CDR3 has 14 residues. This CDR3 reads CASRTGLSYNEQFF. For the CDR3, the DNA is TGTGCCAGCAGGACAGGACTCTCCTACAATGAGCAGTTCTTC.

This clonotype was observed at least ten times. The V call is TRBV7-2, the J call TRBJ2-1; perhaps TRBD2 as D (5 bases). V gave up 6 bases and J gave up 10 bases, with 16 bases separating them. The CDR3 contains 13 residues. Germline V gives CDR1 SGHTA, CDR2 FQGNSA. The CDR3 loop reads CASSVLVGREQFF. In DNA form, the CDR3 reads TGTGCCAGCAGTGTACTAGTAGGAAGAGAGCAGTTCTTC.